The rows below give T cell receptor beta chains drawn from one sample of a study of shared clonotypes between healthy human individuals. The method was immunoSEQ multiplex PCR; TCRdb's version includes in-frame clones alone and lacks a portion of them. Among hundreds of thousands of clones listed, roughly 96% were seen once. The sequencing input was naive CD8+ T cells sorted from blood. The origin of the receptors is a woman under 40 in good health. CDR3s include the opening cysteine and the closing phenylalanine or tryptophan. Fields, in order: clone size, V gene, J gene, D gene, CDR3 protein, CDR3 DNA. A D gene is named only where the DNA matches it firmly. Only some rows state a clone size, as once, few, many or a class for expanded clones.

once	TRBV9	TRBJ1-6	TRBD1	CASSVTGQVVSPLHF	TGTGCCAGCAGCGTAACGGGACAGGTCGTTTCACCCCTCCACTTT
.	TRBV21-1	TRBJ2-2	.	CASGYAGELFF	TGTGCCAGCGGGTATGCCGGGGAGCTGTTTTTT
once	TRBV16	TRBJ2-7	.	CASSQYRDFEYEQYF	TGTGCCAGCAGCCAATACCGGGACTTTGAATACGAGCAGTACTTC
.	TRBV15	TRBJ2-7	TRBD2	CATSSSAGGYEQYF	TGTGCCACCAGCAGTTCGGCGGGAGGGTACGAGCAGTACTTC
.	TRBV19	TRBJ2-1	.	CASSLGPPANEQFF	TGTGCCAGTAGTCTTGGGCCCCCGGCCAATGAGCAGTTCTTC
.	TRBV28	TRBJ2-7	TRBD1	CASRFQGVGNEQYF	TGTGCCAGCAGGTTTCAGGGGGTTGGTAACGAGCAGTACTTC
.	TRBV6-5	TRBJ2-4	.	CASSYSGGPKNIQYF	TGTGCCAGCAGTTACTCCGGGGGCCCCAAAAACATTCAGTACTTC
.	TRBV5-4	TRBJ2-5	.	CASSLESQETQYF	TGTGCCAGCAGCTTAGAATCCCAAGAGACCCAGTACTTC
.	TRBV7-8	TRBJ2-3	TRBD2	CASNAGGLDSWTDTQYF	TGTGCCAGCAACGCGGGGGGGTTGGACAGTTGGACAGATACGCAGTATTTT
.	TRBV11-2	TRBJ2-1	.	CASSLVGWGSYNEQFF	TGTGCCAGCAGCTTAGTTGGGTGGGGTTCCTACAATGAGCAGTTCTTC
.	TRBV27	TRBJ2-3	TRBD2	CASSSTVPRTRSDTQYF	TGTGCCAGCAGTTCCACAGTTCCGAGGACTAGGTCAGATACGCAGTATTTT
.	TRBV5-6	TRBJ1-2	.	CASSIGGINYGYTF	TGTGCCAGCAGCATTGGGGGGATTAACTATGGCTACACCTTC
.	TRBV13	TRBJ2-1	TRBD1	CASSIPSGGQGDNEQFF	TGTGCCAGCAGCATCCCCAGTGGGGGACAGGGGGACAATGAGCAGTTCTTC
.	TRBV4-1	TRBJ1-5	TRBD1	CASSQDWDGTGYQPQHF	TGCGCCAGCAGCCAAGATTGGGACGGGACAGGTTATCAGCCCCAGCATTTT
.	TRBV5-1	TRBJ2-3	.	CASSLWGTRDAQYF	TGCGCCAGCAGCTTGTGGGGTACAAGGGATGCGCAGTATTTT
.	TRBV23-1	TRBJ1-1	.	CASSQPTFRQDRMNTEAFF	TGCGCCAGCAGTCAACCCACGTTCCGACAGGACCGAATGAACACTGAAGCTTTCTTT
.	TRBV7-6	TRBJ2-7	.	CASSLSSAYEQYF	TGTGCCAGCAGCTTGAGTAGCGCCTACGAGCAGTACTTC
.	TRBV27	TRBJ1-1	TRBD1	CASSLLGQGNTEAFF	TGTGCCAGCAGTTTGTTAGGACAGGGGAATACTGAAGCTTTCTTT
.	TRBV6-1	TRBJ2-1	TRBD1	CASRDRHNEQFF	TGTGCCAGCAGGGACAGGCACAATGAGCAGTTCTTC
.	TRBV7-9	TRBJ2-1	TRBD1	CASSSDRVSYNEQFF	TGTGCCAGCAGCTCCGACAGGGTCTCCTACAATGAGCAGTTCTTC
.	TRBV9	TRBJ2-3	.	CASSVAEGKYTDTQYF	TGTGCCAGCAGCGTAGCAGAGGGGAAGTACACAGATACGCAGTATTTT
.	TRBV7-9	TRBJ2-7	TRBD2	CASSRTGLANYEQYF	TGTGCCAGCAGCCGAACTGGACTAGCGAACTACGAGCAGTACTTC
once	TRBV14	TRBJ2-7	.	CASSHGRPLFSYEQYF	TGTGCCAGCAGCCACGGGCGACCTCTTTTCTCCTACGAGCAGTACTTC
.	TRBV7-9	TRBJ2-1	TRBD2	CASSFASGKDEQFF	TGTGCCAGCAGCTTTGCTAGCGGGAAGGATGAGCAGTTCTTC
few	TRBV19	TRBJ1-1	.	CASSGDSGFAAEAFF	TGTGCCAGTAGTGGAGACAGTGGATTCGCGGCTGAAGCTTTCTTT
.	TRBV28	TRBJ2-1	TRBD2	CASSFHPREGYNEQFF	TGTGCCAGCAGTTTTCACCCAAGGGAGGGGTACAATGAGCAGTTCTTC
.	TRBV29-1	TRBJ1-4	.	CSVATEARATNEKLFF	TGCAGCGTCGCGACAGAAGCACGCGCAACTAATGAAAAACTGTTTTTT
.	TRBV7-9	TRBJ2-7	.	CASSLVAGDHEQYF	TGTGCCAGCAGCTTAGTTGCAGGGGACCACGAGCAGTACTTC
.	TRBV28	TRBJ1-5	.	CASSFIVGQPQHF	TGTGCCAGCAGTTTCATCGTCGGTCAGCCCCAGCATTTT
.	TRBV5-1	TRBJ2-7	.	CASSLGQHYEQYF	TGCGCCAGCAGCCTCGGACAGCACTACGAGCAGTACTTC
.	TRBV29-1	TRBJ2-1	.	CSVQDNEQFF	TGCAGCGTGCAGGACAATGAGCAGTTCTTC
.	TRBV7-9	TRBJ2-7	.	CASSPLPPYEQYF	TGTGCCAGCAGCCCCCTTCCCCCTTACGAGCAGTACTTC
.	TRBV6-6	TRBJ2-7	.	CASSYSTSSYEQYF	TGTGCCAGCAGTTACTCGACGAGCAGCTACGAGCAGTACTTC
.	TRBV27	TRBJ2-3	TRBD2	CASSLWGEREGTDTQYF	TGTGCCAGCAGTTTATGGGGAGAGCGGGAAGGCACAGATACGCAGTATTTT
.	TRBV11-2	TRBJ2-7	.	CASRYAQGSEQYF	TGTGCCAGCAGATATGCACAGGGAAGCGAGCAGTACTTC
.	TRBV30	TRBJ2-5	TRBD1	CACSTGGQETQYF	TGTGCCTGTTCCACAGGGGGCCAAGAGACCCAGTACTTC
.	TRBV28	TRBJ2-1	TRBD2	CASSSQKERGRDEQFF	TGTGCCAGCAGTTCTCAAAAAGAGCGGGGGAGGGATGAGCAGTTCTTC